Below, one T cell receptor (beta chain) is given with its context. This entry belongs to a study of T cells expressing NK-cell markers. Across the whole study: The TCR beta repertoires were obtained from sorted CD3+CD56+NKG2C+, CD3+CD56+NKG2C- and CD3+CD56-NKG2C+ T cells.

TCRdb re-analyzed the 5' RACE reads; it lists each CDR3 protein once, without DNA. In all, the sample yields approximately 440,000 distinct CDR3 sequences. The germline CDR1 and CDR2 sequences are SQVTM and ANQGSEA. This CDR3 contains 13 residues. Sequenced material: blood T cells: a sorted CD56 or NKG2C T cell subset, CD4+ or CD8+ T cells, or bulk PBMC T cells (not recorded which). This rearrangement joins TRBV29-1 to TRBJ2-5; absent DNA, TCRdb's TRBD1 call cannot be checked. This receptor was taken from a woman aged 45-65 years in good health. CDR3 in amino acids: CSVMTGSLETQYF.